This T cell receptor (beta chain) was found in a study of identical twins. About this clonotype: Its antigen remains unidentified.

Among all donors, each was a healthy Caucasian. One entry per CDR3 protein results from TCRdb running MiXCR on the 5' RACE reads. The sample lists about 240,000 distinct CDR3 sequences, roughly a tenth occurring once. The CDR3 length is 20 residues. J gave up 3 bases and V 6 bases, and 16 bases lay outside the gene matches. Study results and caveats: Models underestimated out-of-frame TCR alpha sharing in monozygotic twins. Whereas memory repertoires showed no such difference, abundant cord blood beta clonotypes carried fewer insertions.

The source is a man in his fifties or sixties in good health. The genes are TRBV12-3 or TRBV12-4 and TRBJ2-1, with TRBD2 matching over 14 bases. Sequencing was performed on memory T cells sorted from blood. Here the CDR3 DNA reads TGTGCCAGCAGCCACCCAGGGACTAGCGGGAGTTGGCTCCTCTACAATGAGCAGTTCTTC. Amino acids: CASSHPGTSGSWLLYNEQFF.